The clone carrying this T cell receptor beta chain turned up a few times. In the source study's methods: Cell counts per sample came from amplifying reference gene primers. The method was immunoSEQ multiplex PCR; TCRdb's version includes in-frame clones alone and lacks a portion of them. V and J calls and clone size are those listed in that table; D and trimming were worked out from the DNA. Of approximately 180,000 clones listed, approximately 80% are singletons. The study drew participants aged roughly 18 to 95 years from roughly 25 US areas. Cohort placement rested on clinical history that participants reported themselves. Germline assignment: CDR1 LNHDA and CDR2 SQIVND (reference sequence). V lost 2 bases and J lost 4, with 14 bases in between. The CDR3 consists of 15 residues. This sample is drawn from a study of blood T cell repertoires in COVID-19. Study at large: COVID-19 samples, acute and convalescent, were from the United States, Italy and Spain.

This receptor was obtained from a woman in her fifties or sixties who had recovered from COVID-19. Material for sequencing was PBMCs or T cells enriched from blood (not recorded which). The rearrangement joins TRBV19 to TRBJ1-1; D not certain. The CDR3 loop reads CASSISTGVGTEAFF. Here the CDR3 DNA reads TGTGCCAGTAGTATATCAACCGGGGTGGGCACTGAAGCTTTCTTT.